This TCR beta chain was sequenced for a study of tumor-infiltrating lymphocytes in oesophageal squamous cell carcinoma. From the PCR reads, TCRdb called clonotypes with MiXCR, one entry per CDR3 protein. The sample holds 9,000 or so distinct CDR3 sequences, around three fifths seen once. From germline, CDR1 is SEHNR and CDR2 FQNEAQ (reference sequence). The CDR3 totals 15 residues. V gene TRBV7-9 combines with J gene TRBJ2-4, with TRBD2 matching over 12 bases. Gene TRBJ2-7 matches the end of the DNA better, so the J call may be wrong. The sequencing sample was made of esophageal tumor tissue. This sequence originates from a female donor with esophageal squamous cell carcinoma. CDR3 DNA: TGTGCCAGCAGTCTGACTAGCGGGAGATTCGACGAGCAGTACTTC. The encoded protein is CASSLTSGRFDEQYF.